Presented here are 21 T cell receptor beta chains from one specimen sequenced in a study of Ad26.COV2.S vaccination and SARS-CoV-2 variants. Only in-frame clones appear in the TCRdb table, and some are missing; sequencing was by immunoSEQ multiplex PCR. The data hold fewer than 400,000 clones, with about 86% observed a single time. Described treatment: about 20 received Ad26.COV2.S at low or high dose, single or two shots; about 5 received placebo; per-sample allocation not given. Sampling was done on day 63 after the first vaccine or placebo injection. The material was peripheral blood, obtained in a trial of Ad26.COV2.S vaccine versus placebo. These receptors all come from a person between 18 and 65 years old who received the Ad26.COV2.S COVID-19 vaccine or a placebo.

This clone is a singleton in its sample. The chain uses TRBV20-1 and TRBJ2-2; tentative D call: TRBD2 (5 bases). CDR1 and CDR2 from the germline V gene are DFQATT and SNEGSKA (reference sequence). V lost 3 bases and J 5 bases, leaving 13 bases between the germline ends. The CDR3 consists of 14 residues. The CDR3: CSASHLAGTGELFF. CDR3 coding DNA: TGCAGTGCTAGTCACTTGGCGGGTACCGGGGAGCTGTTTTTT.

This clone appeared once. The chain uses TRBV10-3 and TRBJ1-1; TRBD1 is a possible D gene (5 bases). Trimming shortened V by 3 bases and J by 11 bases, and 16 bases separated the two germline ends. Germline-derived CDR1 and CDR2 are ENHRY and SYGVKD. The CDR3 spans 13 residues. The CDR3 nucleotides read TGTGCCATCAGTGAATCAGGGCCCACCGTGGCTTTCTTT. It codes for CAISESGPTVAFF.

The chain is built from TRBV9 and TRBJ2-3; D uncertain. The ends were cut back, 0 bases at V and 6 bases at J, with 8 bases in the middle. CDR3 length: 13 amino acids. Per germline, CDR1 SGDLS and CDR2 YYNGEE. The CDR3 bases are TGTGCCAGCAGCGTAGGGTTTTGGGATACGCAGTATTTT. Encoded protein: CASSVGFWDTQYF.

For the CDR3, the DNA is TGTGCCAGCTCACTGGCTAGCCCAGCCTACGAGCAGTACTTC. Translation gives CASSLASPAYEQYF. The chain uses TRBV18 and TRBJ2-7; possibly TRBD2 for D (5 bases). The CDR3 length is 14 residues. Germline loops: CDR1 KGHSH, CDR2 LQKENI. V was cut by 4 bases and J by 2 bases, with 12 bases left in between.

This chain links TRBV5-1 with TRBJ1-5; D not resolved. V shed 0 bases and J shed 4 bases, with 5 bases lying between them. The CDR3 extends over 13 amino acids. Germline assignment: CDR1 SGHRS and CDR2 YFSETQ. The CDR3 bases are TGCGCCAGCAGCTTGGGACCGAATCAGCCCCAGCATTTT. It codes for CASSLGPNQPQHF.

The rearrangement links TRBV21-1 to TRBJ1-2; the DNA was not used to check the table's D call, TRBD1. TRBV21-1 is a pseudogene locus. The CDR3 is 16 amino acids. CDR3 in amino acids: CASSKARVGRFYGYTF. CDR3 DNA sequence: TGTGCCAGCAGCAAGGCCAGGGTCGGAAGGTTCTATGGCTACACCTTC.

The chain employs TRBV5-6 and TRBJ1-1; 7 nucleotides match TRBD1. The CDR3 consists of 17 residues. The V gene end was trimmed by 0 bases and the J gene end by 5 bases; junction bases not matched to a gene: 13. Germline V CDR1 and CDR2: SGHDT, YYEEEE. CDR3 DNA sequence: TGTGCCAGCAGCTTGGAAACCGGGACAGTTACAGGAACTGAAGCTTTCTTT. Translation gives CASSLETGTVTGTEAFF.

This sequence joins TRBV11-2 and TRBJ2-5; D gene ambiguous. Trimming shortened V by 5 bases and J by 2 bases, and 9 bases separated the two germline ends. The CDR3 covers 13 residues. Germline CDR1 and CDR2: SGHAT and FQNNGV. CDR3 loop: CASSQSPQETQYF. DNA of the CDR3: TGTGCCAGCAGCCAATCCCCACAAGAGACCCAGTACTTC.

The chain is built from TRBV20-1 and TRBJ1-3, with D possibly being TRBD1 (6 bases). The V end lost 3 bases, the J end lost 1 base, and 10 bases lay between the germline ends. Germline V gene data show CDR1 as DFQATT and CDR2 as SNEGSKA (reference sequence). This CDR3 is 14 amino acids long. The CDR3 bases are TGCAGTGCTAGTATTCAGGGGTCTGGAAACACCATATATTTT. Protein sequence: CSASIQGSGNTIYF.

The chain combines TRBV7-2 with TRBJ2-3, with 8 bases fitting TRBD1. The germline gives CDR1 SGHTA, CDR2 FQGNSA. V gave up 6 bases and J gave up 3 bases; unmatched junction bases: 8. CDR3 size: 15 residues. CDR3 nucleotide sequence: TGTGCCAGCAGTCGTCGACAGGGGAGGACAGATACGCAGTATTTT. As protein: CASSRRQGRTDTQYF.

J is TRBJ2-7 and V is TRBV18; D may be TRBD1 (5 bases). The length of the CDR3 is 14 residues. Germline V gene data show CDR1 as KGHSH and CDR2 as LQKENI. The V gene lost 3 bases and the J gene lost 4 bases, with 13 bases spanning the gap. CDR3 DNA sequence: TGTGCCAGCTCACCGGGGCAGGTGGATTACGAGCAGTACTTC. Translated: CASSPGQVDYEQYF.

V usage is TRBV27 and J usage is TRBJ1-1, with 8 bases lining up with TRBD1. With V trimmed by 6 bases and J by 7 bases, 19 bases remained unmatched. The CDR3 length is 17 residues. Germline V gene sequence: CDR1 MNHEY, CDR2 SMNVEV (reference sequence). In DNA form, the CDR3 reads TGTGCCAGCAGAAGGACAGGGTCAACCCTGGGAAGGAATGAAGCTTTCTTT. This sequence encodes CASRRTGSTLGRNEAFF.

The rearrangement uses TRBV24-1 and TRBJ1-2, with D tentatively TRBD1 (5 bases). The CDR3 extends over 14 amino acids. The germline V gene encodes CDR1 KGHDR and CDR2 SFDVKD. Trimming removed 6 bases from V and 5 bases from J, with 15 bases in between. The DNA of the CDR3 is TGTGCCACCAGTCCCTCAGGGATGGGATATGGCTACACCTTC. The encoded protein is CATSPSGMGYGYTF.

CDR3 in DNA: TGTGCCAGCTCACAGGACCAGAAAATAACTGAAGCTTTCTTT. Amino acids: CASSQDQKITEAFF. The chain is built from TRBV18 and TRBJ1-1; D is unresolved. The V gene's germline CDR1 is KGHSH and CDR2 LQKENI. V was pared by 4 bases and J by 5 bases, with 14 bases between. The CDR3 runs to 14 residues.

V is TRBV28 and J is TRBJ2-3; possibly TRBD2 for D (6 bases). The germline gives CDR1 MDHEN, CDR2 SYDVKM. Trimming took off 1 base at V and 2 bases at J, with 7 bases between the two ends. This CDR3 is 14 amino acids long. The chain's CDR3 is CASSLLADTDTQYF. The CDR3 coding sequence is TGTGCCAGCAGTTTATTAGCGGACACAGATACGCAGTATTTT.

The chain combines TRBV30 with TRBJ1-1, with 7 bases identical to TRBD1. V shed 2 bases, J shed 0 bases, and the junction held 6 bases outside the gene matches. In germline, CDR1 is GTSNPN, CDR2 SVGIG (reference sequence). The CDR3 loop spans 15 amino acids. DNA of the CDR3: TGTGCCTGGAGTCCCCGGACAGGTTTGAACACTGAAGCTTTCTTT. Its translation: CAWSPRTGLNTEAFF.

The chain uses TRBV24-1 and TRBJ2-6; 9 bases fit TRBD1. The CDR3 runs 20 residues. Per germline, CDR1 KGHDR and CDR2 SFDVKD. V lost 7 bases to trimming and J lost 2 bases; unmatched junction nucleotides: 17. The DNA for the CDR3 is TGTGCCACCAGCATCTCAACAGGGGGCGCTTTCTCACCTGGGGCCAACGTCCTGACTTTC. Translated, it gives CATSISTGGAFSPGANVLTF.

The chain uses TRBV3-1 (or the pseudogene TRBV3-2) and TRBJ1-3; 7 bases fit TRBD1. V trimming: 0 bases; J trimming: 5 bases; junction bases outside the gene matches: 7. The length of the CDR3 is 16 residues. Germline lookup yields CDR1 LGHDT and CDR2 YNNKEL (reference sequence). CDR3 sequence reads: CASSQDPRGSRNTIYF. CDR3 nucleotide sequence: TGTGCCAGCAGCCAAGATCCCAGGGGGTCCCGAAACACCATATATTTT.

The V call is TRBV6-5, the J call TRBJ1-2; 8 bases line up with TRBD1. Unmatched junction bases numbered 4, after V lost 6 bases and J lost 1 base. This CDR3 spans 14 amino acids. From germline, CDR1 is MNHEY and CDR2 SVGAGI. CDR3 amino acids: CASRGQGLNYGYTF. CDR3 DNA sequence: TGTGCCAGCAGAGGACAGGGTCTTAACTATGGCTACACCTTC.

The chain carries TRBV2 and TRBJ2-2; maybe TRBD2 (5 bases). The CDR3 loop spans 13 amino acids. Trimming took 6 bases from V and 4 from J, leaving 9 bases between them. Germline CDR1 reads SNHLY; CDR2 reads FYNNEI. Here the CDR3 reads CASRSDSTGELFF. The CDR3 bases are TGTGCCAGCAGATCGGACTCCACCGGGGAGCTGTTTTTT.

The chain uses TRBV19 and TRBJ1-5; TRBD1 matches at 8 bases. The CDR3 spans 15 residues. Germline V gives CDR1 LNHDA, CDR2 SQIVND (reference sequence). Unmatched junction bases numbered 11, after V lost 7 bases and J lost 6 bases. The CDR3 is CASKVGQGAVQPQHF. In DNA form, the CDR3 reads TGTGCCAGTAAGGTAGGGCAGGGGGCTGTTCAGCCCCAGCATTTT.